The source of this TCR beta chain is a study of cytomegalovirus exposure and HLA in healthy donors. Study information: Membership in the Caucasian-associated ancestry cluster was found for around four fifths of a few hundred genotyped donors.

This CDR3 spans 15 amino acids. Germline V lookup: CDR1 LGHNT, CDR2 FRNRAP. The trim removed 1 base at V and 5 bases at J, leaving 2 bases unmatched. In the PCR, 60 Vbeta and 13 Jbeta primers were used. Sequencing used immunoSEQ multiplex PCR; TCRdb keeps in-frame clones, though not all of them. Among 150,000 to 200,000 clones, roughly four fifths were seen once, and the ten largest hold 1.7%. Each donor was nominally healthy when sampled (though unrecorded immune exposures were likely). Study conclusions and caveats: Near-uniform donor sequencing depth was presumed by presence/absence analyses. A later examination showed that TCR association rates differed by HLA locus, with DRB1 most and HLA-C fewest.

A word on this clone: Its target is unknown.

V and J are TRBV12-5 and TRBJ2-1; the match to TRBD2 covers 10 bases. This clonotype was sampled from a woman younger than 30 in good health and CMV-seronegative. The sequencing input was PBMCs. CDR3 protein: CASGLGLAGDNEQFF. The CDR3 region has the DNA TGTGCTAGTGGTTTGGGGCTAGCGGGAGACAATGAGCAGTTCTTC.